This entry is about one TCR beta chain. This clonotype came up many times. It has no known antigen specificity. No much larger clone is present one base from it, and per-base qualities are unavailable. To synthesize cDNA, template-switch 5'RACE was performed with a primer carrying a 10-nucleotide random unique molecular identifier so that each TCR transcript was tagged. Every sequencing run covered 15-18 subjects and yielded more than 160 million TCR-beta sequences. The RNeasy kit was used to extract total RNA. The KAPA Real-time Library Amplification kit was used to amplify TCR-beta VDJ regions with primers targeting the TCR constant region and the 5'RACE anchor. A first PCR added sample indexes and Illumina adaptors, after which a second PCR increased the library yield. After Ampure bead purification, the TCR product of roughly 650 bp was size-selected on a 2% E-gel SizeSelection system. Before pooling, library quality was checked on a Bioanalyzer, concentration was measured with Qubit, and libraries were quantified with the Kapa Library Quantification kit. Libraries were sequenced paired-end 2 x 150 bp on an Illumina HiSeq 2500. To increase sequence diversity, roughly 24-32% phiX was spiked into each library pool. Concerning the study's data processing: The UMI-based MiGEC pipeline processed quality-filtered reads and removed over 75% of raw TCR sequences during error correction. VDJ genes were aligned to IMGT germline references, and each clonotype was defined by a unique CDR3 amino acid sequence together with V-J genes. Clonal expansion, Shannon diversity and CDR3 relatedness were evaluated with VDJtools (CalcPairwiseDistances, ClusterSamples), while phylogenetic trees were built in CLCbio workbench. A clone was classed as expanded if it had 8 or more unique UMIs, a cutoff based on coefficient-of-variation modelling across technical triplicates. Starting from the raw public reads, TCRdb applied fastp trimming at Q25, assembled clones with MiXCR and retained in-frame beta chains. Records with the same CDR3 protein are collapsed into one entry carrying the most frequent genes and DNA. The V and J calls, along with clone size, are taken from TCRdb and not from the paper's own processing. This sample lists about 71,000 distinct CDR3 sequences; about 10% were detected once. Approximately 9.5% of the sample rests with the top ten.

The time point label, as the study defines it: longitudinal time-point 1 (baseline). Healthy controls were blood bank volunteers in Maryland, USA. Libraries from unsorted PBMCs were made from 2 million PBMCs kept in RNAlater at -80 degrees C until RNA extraction. Peripheral blood was subjected to Ficoll-Hypaque density gradient centrifugation to isolate PBMCs, which were then cryopreserved in liquid nitrogen. CDR1 LNHDA and CDR2 SQIVND are derived from the germline V gene (reference sequence). Counted from cysteine to phenylalanine, this CDR3 has 14 amino acids. Only the CDR3 DNA stays, 42 bases, in frame from base 1. V is pared back by 8 bases and J by 4 bases, with 15 bases lying between the germline termini. This sample stems from a study of neurological immune-mediated disorders (dated by TCRdb to between 2018 and 2020). Describing the broader study: Using UMI-based sequencing, the study compared peripheral blood TCR-beta repertoires from patients with HTLV-I-associated myelopathy (HAM/TSP), patients with multiple sclerosis, and healthy controls. The roughly 100 TCR-beta libraries covered PBMC samples along with longitudinal samples, technical triplicates, and paired sorted CD4+ and CD8+ T-cell subsets. The cohort comprised 68 subjects: roughly 15 HAM/TSP patients, around 34 multiple sclerosis patients and around 20 healthy controls. Longitudinal HAM/TSP donors and healthy donors each had 3 time-points at intervals of about 3-45 months. Overall study results and their limits: No identical CDR3 amino acid sequences were shared among expanded clones across subjects, suggesting private TCR-beta repertoires in all groups. The highest TCR clonal expansion was observed in HAM/TSP patients, whereas the lowest was observed in MS patients, even when compared with healthy controls.

The chain employs TRBV19 and TRBJ1-5; TRBD1 is a possible D gene, resting on 6 matching bases. This TCR was sampled from a young man in good health. The specimen sequenced was PBMCs. The sequenced DNA is TGTGCCAGTGGAACAGGGATGGGAAATCAGCCCCAGCATTTT. Its protein reads: CASGTGMGNQPQHF.